This entry describes one TCR beta chain. Given the absence of the conserved phenylalanine or tryptophan at the CDR3 end, a read error is likely. The limits of the CDR3 on the DNA are not certain, so only TCRdb's listed CDR3 is given. TCRdb keeps only in-frame clones here, not all; method: immunoSEQ multiplex PCR. The data contain under 250,000 clones, over 70% of them singletons. This entry belongs to a study of blood T cell repertoires in COVID-19. Germline V gene sequence: CDR1 LGHDT, CDR2 YNNKEL (reference sequence). The CDR3 sequence runs 13 residues, both termini included. The chain combines TRBV3-1 (or the pseudogene TRBV3-2) with TRBJ2-3; the D segment call TRBD2 is taken from the table without a DNA check. The source material was peripheral blood. This receptor was obtained from a woman older than 75 with acute or convalescent COVID-19. The CDR3 here is CASSQGASGGARI.